One sample yielded the 17 T cell receptor beta chains listed below, sequenced in a study of cytomegalovirus exposure and HLA in healthy donors. With 60 Vbeta and 13 Jbeta primers, the PCR was carried out. Using immunoSEQ multiplex PCR, the repertoire was profiled, and TCRdb retains in-frame clones only, with some absent. The sample includes some 140,000 clones, more than 70% seen only once; the top ten take 5.6%. Sample: PBMCs. The receptors come from a woman aged 40 to 50 in good health and CMV-seropositive.

The chain carries TRBV5-4 and TRBJ1-2; 8 bases match TRBD1. CDR3 length: 15 residues. Germline loops: CDR1 SGHNT, CDR2 YYREEE (reference sequence). The J segment lost 5 bases and the V segment lost 0 bases, leaving 6 bases of the junction unmatched. As DNA, the CDR3 is TGTGCCAGCAGCTTGGCAGGGGGCCTTGGGTATGGCTACACCTTC. Translation gives CASSLAGGLGYGYTF. Drawing the rest from reference TRBV5-4 and TRBJ1-2, the complete variable domain is ETGVTQSPTHLIKTRGQQVTLRCSSQSGHNTVSWYQQALGQGPQFIFQYYREEENGRGNFPPRFSGLQFPNYSSELNVNALELDDSALYLCASSLAGGLGYGYTFGSGTRLTVV.

The chain is built from TRBV19 and TRBJ2-3; 10 nucleotides match TRBD2. This CDR3 has 17 amino acids. The ends lost 4 bases at V and 3 bases at J; junction bases unmatched: 10. Germline CDR1 is LNHDA and CDR2 is SQIVND (reference sequence). CDR3 coding DNA: TGTGCCAGTAGTACCCATTCTAGCGGGAGTGAGACAGATACGCAGTATTTT. Protein: CASSTHSSGSETDTQYF.

V gene TRBV4-1 combines with J gene TRBJ1-1; D is possibly TRBD1 (6 bases). The V gene lost 1 base and the J gene lost 8 bases, with 20 bases spanning the gap. Germline assignment: CDR1 MGHRA and CDR2 YSYEKL. The CDR3 is 16 residues long. In DNA, the CDR3 is TGCGCCAGCAGCCAAGTGTGGACAAGCGGGGGCACAGAAGCTTTCTTT. This codes for CASSQVWTSGGTEAFF.

This rearrangement joins TRBV27 to TRBJ2-1; TRBD1 might be the D (6 bases). The germline CDR1 and CDR2 sequences are MNHEY and SMNVEV (reference sequence). This CDR3 is built from 15 residues. The V end was cut by 0 bases, the J end by 10 bases, with 16 bases between. The CDR3 DNA follows: TGTGCCAGCAGTTTATCCAGGGGAGTAACGGGGGAGCAGTTCTTC. Amino acid sequence: CASSLSRGVTGEQFF.

The chain is built from TRBV10-3 and TRBJ2-5; 11 bases are a match to TRBD2. The end of the DNA aligns better with TRBJ2-7, so the J call may be wrong. The CDR3 covers 15 residues. CDR1 ENHRY and CDR2 SYGVKD come from the germline V gene. The CDR3 spells CAISTGLAGSYEQYF. CDR3 in DNA: TGTGCCATCAGTACCGGACTAGCGGGCTCCTACGAGCAGTACTTC.

The rearrangement links TRBV28 to TRBJ2-1, with 9 bases aligning to TRBD2. The CDR3 length is 15 residues. V gave up 5 bases and J gave up 2 bases; unmatched junction bases: 4. CDR1 MDHEN and CDR2 SYDVKM come from the germline V gene. CDR3 nucleotides: TGTGCCAGCAGTGGTAGCGGGAGAGCCTACAATGAGCAGTTCTTC. Translated, it gives CASSGSGRAYNEQFF.

The chain couples TRBV9 to TRBJ2-2; TRBD1 agrees at 7 bases. Germline assignment: CDR1 SGDLS and CDR2 YYNGEE. After removal of 5 bases from V and 5 bases from J, the junction contained 3 bases not matched to a gene. CDR3 length equals 13 residues. This chain's CDR3 is CASSDRVTGELFF. The DNA for the CDR3 is TGTGCCAGCAGTGACAGGGTTACCGGGGAGCTGTTTTTT.

V is TRBV6-5 and J is TRBJ2-7; 8 bases map to TRBD2. This CDR3 spans 14 amino acids. From germline, CDR1 is MNHEY and CDR2 SVGAGI. With 6 bases clipped from V and 5 bases from J, the junction kept 9 bases outside the gene matches. The CDR3 DNA reads as TGTGCCAGCAGGGGGGCGGGAGGAAGGAACGAGCAGTACTTC. The encoded protein is CASRGAGGRNEQYF.

This clone is a singleton in its sample. The J gene is TRBJ2-3, the V gene TRBV30; D ambiguous. Germline lookup yields CDR1 GTSNPN and CDR2 SVGIG (reference sequence). The CDR3 is 12 amino acids. Between the trimmed V and J ends, which lost 3 bases and 5 bases, there was a span of 9 bases. The CDR3 DNA reads TGTGCCTGGAGCCTAGGTATAGATACGCAGTATTTT. Protein product: CAWSLGIDTQYF. The whole variable domain, filled in from reference TRBV30 and TRBJ2-3, reads SQTIHQWPATLVQPVGSPLSLECTVEGTSNPNLYWYRQAAGRGLQLLFYSVGIGQISSEVPQNLSASRPQDRQFILSSKKLLLSDSGFYLCAWSLGIDTQYFGPGTRLTVL.

The V and J genes are TRBV5-6 and TRBJ2-7, with D maybe TRBD2 (5 bases). CDR3 length equals 14 residues. V was pared by 0 bases and J by 4 bases, with 11 bases between. The V gene's germline CDR1 is SGHDT and CDR2 YYEEEE. CDR3 in DNA: TGTGCCAGCAGCTTGGGTGGGAGTGGGTACGAGCAGTACTTC. Translating it yields CASSLGGSGYEQYF.

The chain employs TRBV4-1 and TRBJ2-1; 7 bases are shared with TRBD2. The V and J ends lost 4 bases and 6 bases, in that order; junction bases with no gene match: 9. The CDR3 extends over 15 amino acids. In germline, CDR1 is MGHRA, CDR2 YSYEKL. Here the CDR3 DNA reads TGCGCCAGCAGCCCGCATGGGAGGGTTCTCAATGAGCAGTTCTTC. This codes for CASSPHGRVLNEQFF.

The rearrangement joins TRBV27 to TRBJ1-1; TRBD1 aligns across 8 bases. Germline V gives CDR1 MNHEY, CDR2 SMNVEV (reference sequence). V shed 3 bases and J 0 bases; nucleotides not matched to a gene: 9. This CDR3 spans 17 amino acids. The CDR3 coding sequence is TGTGCCAGCAGTTTCCTTCAGACAGGGGTTATGAACACTGAAGCTTTCTTT. Translated: CASSFLQTGVMNTEAFF.

Details on this clone: At one end the junction does not follow the germline gene, possibly because of a read error. This chain uses TRBV25-1 with TRBJ2-1; D may be TRBD1 (5 bases). The CDR3 runs to 12 residues. CDR1 is MGHDK, CDR2 SYGVNS, per germline. CDR3 loop: CACSDTGDEQFF. Written as DNA, the CDR3 is TGTGCCTGCAGTGACACAGGAGATGAGCAGTTCTTC.

V usage is TRBV9 and J usage is TRBJ2-7, with D perhaps matching TRBD1 (5 bases). Germline lookup yields CDR1 SGDLS and CDR2 YYNGEE. The CDR3 has 15 residues. V dropped 0 bases and J dropped 0 bases, with 10 bases sitting between them. The CDR3 protein is CASSVAYGASYEQYF. The CDR3 DNA is TGTGCCAGCAGCGTAGCTTATGGGGCCTCCTACGAGCAGTACTTC.

V is TRBV5-8 and J is TRBJ1-3, with TRBD1 as a possible D gene (5 bases). CDR1 and CDR2 (germline): SGHTS, YDEGEE. V lost 2 bases and J 4 bases, leaving 10 bases between the germline ends. This CDR3 has 14 residues. CDR3: CASSLSGSGNTIYF. DNA of the CDR3: TGTGCCAGCAGCTTATCAGGGTCAGGAAACACCATATATTTT.

The chain combines TRBV30 with TRBJ2-5, with 8 bases matching TRBD2. The J call is in doubt because the DNA end fits TRBJ2-7 better. The CDR3 sequence is 13 residues long. The germline V gene encodes CDR1 GTSNPN and CDR2 SVGIG (reference sequence). The CDR3 DNA sequence: TGTGCCTGGAAGTCGGGAGGGTCCTACGAGCAGTACTTC. Amino acids: CAWKSGGSYEQYF.

This sequence joins TRBV6-1 and TRBJ1-4, with a weak D call TRBD1 (6 bases). The CDR3 is 13 amino acids. CDR1 MNHNS and CDR2 SASEGT come from the germline V gene. Trimming pared 4 bases from V and 6 bases from J, leaving 9 bases between. DNA for the CDR3: TGTGCCAGCAGTGTACAGGGCGATGAAAAACTGTTTTTT. Translating it yields CASSVQGDEKLFF.